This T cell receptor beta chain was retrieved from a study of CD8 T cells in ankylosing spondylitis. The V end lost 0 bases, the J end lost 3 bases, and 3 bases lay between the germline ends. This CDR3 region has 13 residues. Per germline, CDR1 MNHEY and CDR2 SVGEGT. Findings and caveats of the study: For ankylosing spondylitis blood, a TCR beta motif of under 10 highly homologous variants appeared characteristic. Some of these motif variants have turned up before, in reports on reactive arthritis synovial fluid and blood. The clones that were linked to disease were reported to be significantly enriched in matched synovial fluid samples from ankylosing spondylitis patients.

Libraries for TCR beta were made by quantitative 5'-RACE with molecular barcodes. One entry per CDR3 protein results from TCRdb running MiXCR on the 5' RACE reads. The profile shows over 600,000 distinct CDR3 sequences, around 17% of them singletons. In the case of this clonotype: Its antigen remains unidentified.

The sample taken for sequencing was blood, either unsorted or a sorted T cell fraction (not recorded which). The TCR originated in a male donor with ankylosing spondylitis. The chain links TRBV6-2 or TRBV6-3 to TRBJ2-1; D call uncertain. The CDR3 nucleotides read TGTGCCAGCAGTTACTCAGACTACAATGAGCAGTTCTTC. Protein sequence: CASSYSDYNEQFF.